This is a list of T cell receptor beta chains from one sample in a study of T cell repertoires in cytomegalovirus infection. TCRdb used MiXCR to reprocess the reads, holding one entry per CDR3 protein. The sample has 200,000 or so distinct CDR3 sequences; over 25% are singletons. Sequencing input: PBMCs. These TCRs come from a human donor in good health (CMV status not recorded). Some clones in this sample may be carry-over from other donors' samples. Each CDR3 is given with its conserved first and last residue. The order of the fields is clone size, J gene, V gene, D gene, CDR3 DNA, CDR3 protein. D genes are given only for firm matches. Size tells how often a clone was seen (once, few, many) or the class of an expanded clone, and some rows leave it out.

clone size: -; J gene: TRBJ2-3; V gene: TRBV14; D gene: -; CDR3 DNA: TGTGCCAGCAGCCAAGACGGGGCTAGCACAGATACGCAGTATTTT; CDR3 protein: CASSQDGASTDTQYF
clone size: few; J gene: TRBJ2-1; V gene: TRBV19; D gene: -; CDR3 DNA: TGTGCCAGTAGTATTTTTAAAGGTAGGCCCTACAATGAGCAGTTCTTC; CDR3 protein: CASSIFKGRPYNEQFF
clone size: once; J gene: TRBJ1-2; V gene: TRBV28; D gene: -; CDR3 DNA: TGTGCCAGCAGTTCCAGCCAAGGGAACTATGGCTACACCTTC; CDR3 protein: CASSSSQGNYGYTF
clone size: few; J gene: TRBJ2-5; V gene: TRBV5-6; D gene: -; CDR3 DNA: TGTGCCAGCAGCTTGACAGGGATGGAAAAGACCCAGTACTTC; CDR3 protein: CASSLTGMEKTQYF
clone size: -; J gene: TRBJ2-5; V gene: TRBV7-2; D gene: -; CDR3 DNA: TGTGCCAGCAGCTTAGTAGCCCCGCAAGAGACCAAGTACTTC; CDR3 protein: CASSLVAPQETKYF
clone size: few; J gene: TRBJ2-5; V gene: TRBV7-2; D gene: TRBD2; CDR3 DNA: TGTGCCAGCAGCTTAGTTAGCGGGGGCCCACCCCAAGAGACCCAGTACTTC; CDR3 protein: CASSLVSGGPPQETQYF
clone size: -; J gene: TRBJ2-3; V gene: TRBV7-2; D gene: -; CDR3 DNA: TGTGCCAGCAGCTTGAAGTTCTCTAGCACAGATACGCAGTATTTT; CDR3 protein: CASSLKFSSTDTQYF
clone size: few; J gene: TRBJ1-5; V gene: TRBV19; D gene: -; CDR3 DNA: TGTGCCAGTAGTATAACGGCCGACGAGCAGCCCCAGCATTTT; CDR3 protein: CASSITADEQPQHF
clone size: -; J gene: TRBJ2-2; V gene: TRBV20-1; D gene: -; CDR3 DNA: TGCAGTGCTACGTTAGGCGGGACGTCGACCGGGGAGCTGTTTTTT; CDR3 protein: CSATLGGTSTGELFF
clone size: -; J gene: TRBJ2-7; V gene: TRBV6-1; D gene: TRBD1; CDR3 DNA: TGTGCCAGCAGTGAACAGGGGGTTTTTTACGAGCAGTACTTC; CDR3 protein: CASSEQGVFYEQYF
clone size: many; J gene: TRBJ2-2; V gene: TRBV7-2; D gene: -; CDR3 DNA: TGTGCCAGCAGCTTAGAAGGAAGGTCTTGGGCAACCGGGGAGCTGTTTTTT; CDR3 protein: CASSLEGRSWATGELFF
clone size: -; J gene: TRBJ2-7; V gene: TRBV6-5; D gene: -; CDR3 DNA: TGTGCCAGCACCAAAGGGCCAAATTACGAGCAGTACTTC; CDR3 protein: CASTKGPNYEQYF
clone size: -; J gene: TRBJ2-7; V gene: TRBV4-1; D gene: TRBD1; CDR3 DNA: TGCGCCAGCAGCCAAGAAGGACAGGGAGAAACGCGAGAGCAGTACTTC; CDR3 protein: CASSQEGQGETREQYF
clone size: -; J gene: TRBJ2-2; V gene: TRBV6-6; D gene: -; CDR3 DNA: TGTGCCAGCAGTTACTCTTCCCCGGGAATCACCGGGGAGCTGTTTTTT; CDR3 protein: CASSYSSPGITGELFF
clone size: many; J gene: TRBJ1-6; V gene: TRBV7-2; D gene: -; CDR3 DNA: TGTGCCAGCAGCTTACTTAATTCACCCCTCCACTTT; CDR3 protein: CASSLLNSPLHF
clone size: -; J gene: TRBJ1-3; V gene: TRBV19; D gene: -; CDR3 DNA: TGTGCCAGTAGTAAGAGCTCTGGAAACACCATATATTTT; CDR3 protein: CASSKSSGNTIYF
clone size: -; J gene: TRBJ2-7; V gene: TRBV18; D gene: TRBD1; CDR3 DNA: TGTGCCAGCTCACCTACCGGGACAGGGGACGAGCAGTACTTC; CDR3 protein: CASSPTGTGDEQYF
clone size: few; J gene: TRBJ2-3; V gene: TRBV14; D gene: -; CDR3 DNA: TGTGCCAGCAGCCCTCTAAGGGAGCGGACAGATACGCAGTATTTT; CDR3 protein: CASSPLRERTDTQYF